The 30 T cell receptor beta chains below come from one sample, sequenced in a study of cytomegalovirus exposure and HLA in healthy donors. PCR primers comprised 60 Vbeta and 13 Jbeta primers. Sequencing was performed with immunoSEQ multiplex PCR; in TCRdb, only in-frame clones are kept and a portion is missing. The sample shows about 140,000 clones, approximately 82% of them seen only once. Sample: PBMCs. The receptors were gathered from a man aged 30 to 45 in good health and CMV-seropositive.

The chain joins TRBV6-5 to TRBJ2-2; no clear D. The CDR3 runs 15 residues. From germline, CDR1 is MNHEY and CDR2 SVGAGI. Trimming stripped 7 bases from V and 6 bases from J, with 18 bases between. The CDR3 protein is CASMSRRSLPGELFF. In DNA form, the CDR3 reads TGTGCCAGCATGTCTCGTAGGAGCTTGCCCGGGGAGCTGTTTTTT.

The chain joins TRBV6-1 to TRBJ1-5, with D perhaps matching TRBD1 (6 bases). Germline CDR1 MNHNS, CDR2 SASEGT. The CDR3 contains 13 residues. Trimming stripped 7 bases from V and 4 bases from J, with 11 bases between. The CDR3 region has the DNA TGTGCCAGCATGTGGGACACAAATCAGCCCCAGCATTTT. This codes for CASMWDTNQPQHF.

V usage is TRBV15 and J usage is TRBJ2-5; D is unresolved. The end of the DNA fits TRBJ2-7 better, so the J call may be wrong. The CDR3 is 15 residues long. The germline gives CDR1 LNHNV, CDR2 YYDKDF (reference sequence). DNA for the CDR3: TGTGCCACCAGCAGAGGACCCAGTACGGACTACGAGCAGTACTTC. This gives the protein CATSRGPSTDYEQYF.

This chain joins TRBV5-1 and TRBJ2-3; tentative D call: TRBD1 (6 bases). The CDR3 runs to 15 residues. V was trimmed by 4 bases and J by 4 bases, leaving 16 bases between them. CDR1 SGHRS and CDR2 YFSETQ come from the germline V gene. CDR3 coding DNA: TGCGCCAGCAGCCCGACCGTTGGGGGCGCAGATACGCAGTATTTT. As protein: CASSPTVGGADTQYF.

The chain links TRBV11-3 to TRBJ2-1; D unclear. The V end was cut by 1 base, the J end by 5 bases, with 9 bases between. The CDR3 has 14 amino acids. The germline gives CDR1 SGHNT, CDR2 YENEEA. CDR3 DNA: TGTGCCAGCAGCTTAGGCACTGAAAACAATGAGCAGTTCTTC. This translates into CASSLGTENNEQFF. The full variable domain, completed using reference TRBV11-3 and TRBJ2-1, is EAGVVQSPRYKIIEKKQPVAFWCNPISGHNTLYWYLQNLGQGPELLIRYENEEAVDDSQLPKDRFSAERLKGVDSTLKIQPAELGDSAVYLCASSLGTENNEQFFGPGTRLTVL.

Only one count was recorded for this clone. The germline gene is not matched at one end of the junction; a read error may be the cause. This chain links TRBV7-9 with TRBJ1-6; maybe TRBD1 (6 bases). Looked up from germline, CDR1 is SEHNR and CDR2 is FQNEAQ (reference sequence). This CDR3 has 17 residues. The CDR3 sequence is CSSSLSSGQKVNSPLHF. The CDR3 coding sequence is TGTTCCAGCAGCTTGAGTAGTGGACAGAAAGTTAATTCACCCCTCCACTTT. Drawing the rest from reference TRBV7-9 and TRBJ1-6, the complete variable domain is DTGVSQNPRHKITKRGQNVTFRCDPISEHNRLYWYRQTLGQGPEFLTYFQNEAQLEKSRLLSDRFSAERPKGSFSTLEIQRTEQGDSAMYLCSSSLSSGQKVNSPLHFGNGTRLTVT.

This chain connects TRBV28 to TRBJ1-1; a possible D gene is TRBD1 (6 bases). V lost 7 bases, J lost 4 bases, and 16 bases lay in between. The germline V gene encodes CDR1 MDHEN and CDR2 SYDVKM. This CDR3 comprises 14 residues. Here the CDR3 DNA reads TGTGCCAGCAATGCAGTGGGGACAAGCACTGAAGCTTTCTTT. Amino acids: CASNAVGTSTEAFF. Full variable domain (missing parts from reference TRBV28 and TRBJ1-1): DVKVTQSSRYLVKRTGEKVFLECVQDMDHENMFWYRQDPGLGLRLIYFSYDVKMKEKGDIPEGYSVSREKKERFSLILESASTNQTSMYLCASNAVGTSTEAFFGQGTRLTVV.

This sequence joins TRBV4-2 and TRBJ2-3; 7 bases fit TRBD2. Trimming cost V 4 bases and J 6 bases; bases outside gene matches: 7. This CDR3 contains 14 residues. Per the germline V gene, CDR1 is LGHNA and CDR2 is YNFKEQ. The CDR3: CASSPSGTFDTQYF. Here the CDR3 DNA reads TGTGCCAGCAGCCCGAGCGGGACTTTCGATACGCAGTATTTT.

The chain couples TRBV7-9 to TRBJ1-4; tentative D call: TRBD1 (5 bases). Germline CDR1 reads SEHNR; CDR2 reads FQNEAQ (reference sequence). The CDR3 is made up of 16 amino acids. V was shortened by 3 bases and J by 0 bases, with 11 bases between the two germline ends. The CDR3 bases are TGTGCCAGCAGCTTCTGGCGGGGCGCAACTAATGAAAAACTGTTTTTT. Translation: CASSFWRGATNEKLFF.

The sample holds a few counts of this clone. The chain carries TRBV4-2 and TRBJ1-1, with D tentatively TRBD1 (6 bases). The CDR3 extends over 15 amino acids. Germline V lookup: CDR1 LGHNA, CDR2 YNFKEQ. Trimming cost V 0 bases and J 4 bases, with 12 bases left between them. The CDR3 protein is CASSQDAGAGTEAFF. The CDR3 region has the DNA TGTGCCAGCAGCCAAGATGCAGGGGCCGGCACTGAAGCTTTCTTT.

This chain joins TRBV6-5 and TRBJ2-7, with D perhaps TRBD1 (6 bases). CDR1 and CDR2 from the germline V gene are MNHEY and SVGAGI. V dropped 0 bases and J dropped 3 bases, with 12 bases sitting between them. The CDR3 loop spans 15 amino acids. The CDR3 nucleotides are TGTGCCAGCAGTTACTCGGGACAAGGGGGCTACGAGCAGTACTTC. This gives the protein CASSYSGQGGYEQYF.

The table lists this clone with a few counts. This rearrangement joins TRBV5-4 to TRBJ2-1, with D perhaps matching TRBD2 (6 bases). This CDR3 contains 13 residues. Germline V gene sequence: CDR1 SGHNT, CDR2 YYREEE (reference sequence). V was clipped by 0 bases and J by 12 bases, with 13 bases between them. This CDR3 is CASSLGPLAAQFF. The CDR3 region has the DNA TGTGCCAGCAGCTTGGGACCCTTAGCGGCGCAGTTCTTC.

V gene TRBV18 combines with J gene TRBJ1-1; 9 bases agree with TRBD1. The CDR3 length is 15 residues. Germline V lookup: CDR1 KGHSH, CDR2 LQKENI. Unmatched junction bases numbered 6, after V lost 3 bases and J lost 4 bases. This CDR3 is CASSPGQGSSTEAFF. CDR3 in DNA: TGTGCCAGCTCACCGGGACAGGGATCGAGCACTGAAGCTTTCTTT.

In this sample, this clone turned up once. Mismatch with germline at one junction end may stem from a read error. The chain joins TRBV7-9 to TRBJ2-5; D is unresolved. Looked up from germline, CDR1 is SEHNR and CDR2 is FQNEAQ (reference sequence). The CDR3 contains 13 residues. The CDR3 DNA follows: TGTTCCAGCAGCCGACAAGTTAAAGAGACCCAGTACTTC. Protein: CSSSRQVKETQYF.

On this clone: The identical CDR3 is also encoded by other nucleotide sequences in the sample. The chain has TRBV11-2 and TRBJ1-1, with 8 bases identical to TRBD1. Germline trimming cut 3 bases from V and 7 bases from J; bases unmatched to any gene: 1. This CDR3 has 12 amino acids. Germline loops: CDR1 SGHAT, CDR2 FQNNGV. The CDR3 DNA reads TGTGCCAGCAGCTTCGGACAGGGTGAAGCTTTCTTT. This gives the protein CASSFGQGEAFF. Variable domain in full (rest from reference TRBV11-2 and TRBJ1-1): EAGVAQSPRYKIIEKRQSVAFWCNPISGHATLYWYQQILGQGPKLLIQFQNNGVVDDSQLPKDRFSAERLKGVDSTLKIQPAKLEDSAVYLCASSFGQGEAFFGQGTRLTVV.

This clone came up many times. V and J are TRBV10-2 and TRBJ1-5; weak D call: TRBD1 (6 bases). CDR3 length: 13 amino acids. The germline V gene encodes CDR1 WSHSY and CDR2 SAAADI. V lost 8 bases to trimming and J lost 7 bases, with 15 bases between them. The CDR3 here is CASGTGLDQPQHF. CDR3 in DNA: TGCGCCAGCGGCACAGGGTTGGACCAGCCCCAGCATTTT.

V is TRBV2 and J is TRBJ2-5; 7 bases fit TRBD2. CDR1 SNHLY and CDR2 FYNNEI come from the germline V gene. V shed 10 bases and J 1 base; nucleotides not matched to a gene: 12. The CDR3 is made up of 15 amino acids. CDR3 in amino acids: CANKAGTTPQETQYF. The CDR3 DNA sequence: TGTGCCAACAAAGCCGGGACTACCCCCCAAGAGACCCAGTACTTC. The full variable domain, in which reference TRBV2 and TRBJ2-5 provide the parts outside the CDR3, is EPEVTQTPSHQVTQMGQEVILRCVPISNHLYFYWYRQILGQKVEFLVSFYNNEISEKSEIFDDQFSVERPDGSNFTLKIRSTKLEDSAMYFCANKAGTTPQETQYFGPGTRLLVL.

Points on this clone: Mismatch with germline at one junction end may stem from a read error. The chain employs TRBV7-7 and TRBJ1-6, with 12 bases aligning to TRBD1. Germline V lookup: CDR1 SSHAT, CDR2 FNYEAQ (reference sequence). The CDR3 extends over 18 amino acids. In DNA form, the CDR3 reads TGTGCTAGCAACGACCGGGACAGGGGGCTCAGTTATAATTCACCCCTCCACTTT. This gives the protein CASNDRDRGLSYNSPLHF.

The chain couples TRBV10-3 to TRBJ1-3, with D maybe TRBD1 (6 bases). CDR1 and CDR2 (germline): ENHRY, SYGVKD. The CDR3 is 14 amino acids. The germline V and J ends were trimmed by 10 bases and 2 bases, with 15 bases remaining between them. As DNA, the CDR3 is TGTGCCACCACGACAGGTCTGGCTGGAAACACCATATATTTT. It translates to CATTTGLAGNTIYF.

In its sample, this clone was seen once. The V call is TRBV5-4, the J call TRBJ2-1; possible D gene TRBD1, 5 bases. This CDR3 region has 15 residues. V was trimmed by 2 bases and J by 7 bases, leaving 16 bases between them. Germline loops: CDR1 SGHNT, CDR2 YYREEE (reference sequence). CDR3: CASSFGADSANEQFF. CDR3 coding DNA: TGTGCCAGCAGCTTTGGGGCAGACTCGGCGAATGAGCAGTTCTTC.

J is TRBJ1-1 and V is TRBV10-1; D is uncertain. The V gene's germline CDR1 is WNHNN and CDR2 SYGVQD (reference sequence). This CDR3 contains 12 residues. With 2 bases removed from V and 6 bases from J, the gap between germline ends came to 7 bases. DNA of the CDR3: TGCGCCAGCAGTGAGCCCGGGGCTGAAGCTTTCTTT. Its translation is CASSEPGAEAFF.

This chain links TRBV11-3 with TRBJ2-3; weak D call: TRBD1 (6 bases). Germline CDR1 SGHNT, CDR2 YENEEA. There are 14 residues in the CDR3. V was pared by 2 bases and J by 5 bases, with 11 bases between. The CDR3 DNA is TGTGCCAGCAGCTTATCAGGGGCGGGAGATACGCAGTATTTT. Its protein product is CASSLSGAGDTQYF.

J is TRBJ2-7 and V is TRBV19; tentatively, D is TRBD2 (6 bases). CDR1 and CDR2 (germline): LNHDA, SQIVND (reference sequence). This CDR3 has 16 amino acids. V was shortened by 4 bases and J by 5 bases, with 21 bases between the two germline ends. The CDR3 region is CASSSPGRLGGNEQYF. CDR3 in DNA: TGTGCCAGTAGTAGCCCGGGACGTCTTGGGGGGAACGAGCAGTACTTC.

V and J are TRBV15 and TRBJ1-2; D is ambiguous. CDR1 and CDR2 (germline): LNHNV, YYDKDF (reference sequence). V was clipped by 5 bases and J by 2 bases, with 6 bases between them. This CDR3 contains 12 residues. CDR3 region: CATSQLNYGYTF. Written as DNA, the CDR3 is TGTGCCACCAGCCAGTTAAACTATGGCTACACCTTC.

The V call is TRBV6-5, the J call TRBJ2-5, with 8 bases aligning to TRBD1. Trimming cost V 5 bases and J 5 bases; bases outside gene matches: 7. CDR3 length: 14 residues. Per germline, CDR1 MNHEY and CDR2 SVGAGI. The CDR3 loop reads CASSPGQGEETQYF. The CDR3 DNA sequence: TGTGCCAGCAGTCCAGGACAGGGTGAGGAGACCCAGTACTTC.

CDR3 amino acids: CSARDPDEQFF. The CDR3 region has the DNA TGCAGTGCTAGAGATCCCGATGAGCAGTTCTTC. The chain combines TRBV20-1 with TRBJ2-1, with unresolved D. The CDR3 spans 11 residues. V lost 0 bases and J lost 8, with 5 bases in between. Germline loops: CDR1 DFQATT, CDR2 SNEGSKA (reference sequence).

In this sample, this clone turned up a few times. This chain uses TRBV9 with TRBJ2-3; 7 bases agree with TRBD1. V lost 4 bases to trimming and J lost 4 bases; unmatched junction nucleotides: 6. In germline, CDR1 is SGDLS, CDR2 YYNGEE. CDR3 length: 14 residues. The chain's CDR3 is CASSPGQGADTQYF. Written as DNA, the CDR3 is TGTGCCAGCAGCCCCGGCCAGGGGGCAGATACGCAGTATTTT.

This clone was seen a few times. The chain couples TRBV7-8 to TRBJ2-1; D is possibly TRBD2 (6 bases). Germline loops: CDR1 SGHVS, CDR2 FQNEAQ. The CDR3 is 14 residues long. V lost 5 bases and J 5 bases, leaving 13 bases between the germline ends. CDR3 sequence: CASSPRLGNNEQFF. In DNA form, the CDR3 reads TGTGCCAGCAGCCCGCGACTAGGCAACAATGAGCAGTTCTTC.

This clone was counted between two and nine times. This chain links TRBV5-1 with TRBJ2-5; D is ambiguous. The V and J ends lost 5 bases and 5 bases respectively, with 16 bases between them. Germline loops: CDR1 SGHRS, CDR2 YFSETQ. The CDR3 is 14 amino acids. The CDR3 is CASSLLSPRETQYF. The CDR3 DNA is TGCGCCAGCAGTTTACTCTCCCCGCGGGAGACCCAGTACTTC.

This chain links TRBV5-6 with TRBJ1-3; tentative D call: TRBD1 (6 bases). The germline CDR1 and CDR2 sequences are SGHDT and YYEEEE. There are 15 residues in the CDR3. V dropped 1 base and J dropped 3 bases, with 11 bases sitting between them. The CDR3 coding sequence is TGTGCCAGCAGCTTGCAGGGGATGGGTGGAAACACCATATATTTT. The encoded protein is CASSLQGMGGNTIYF.